These 32 T cell receptor beta chains originate from one sample sequenced in a study of T cells in women clearing cervical HPV infection. Using immunoSEQ multiplex PCR, the repertoire was profiled, and TCRdb retains in-frame clones only, with some absent. This sample's clone table lists approximately 23,000 clones. Source material: blood buffy coat. The receptors originated from a woman between 18 and 70 years old with a cervical HPV16 infection that either progressed to CIN3+ or cleared (not recorded which).

On this clone: Sequencing ends 3 residues short of the CDR3 end; the germline J gene provides the rest. J is TRBJ2-2 and V is TRBV5-1; D not certain. V lost 2 bases to trimming and J lost 1 base, with 9 bases between them. This CDR3 comprises 15 residues. Per germline, CDR1 SGHRS and CDR2 YFSETQ. The CDR3 loop reads CASSFVSGNTGELFF. CDR3 DNA (partial): TGCGCCAGCAGCTTCGTTTCGGGGAACACCGGGGAG.

As concerns this clone: The CDR3 goes on 3 residues after the read ends, and that part is filled in from the germline J gene. This rearrangement joins TRBV20-1 to TRBJ2-1, with D perhaps TRBD1 (6 bases). The ends were cut back, 2 bases at V and 4 bases at J, with 15 bases in the middle. CDR1 and CDR2 from the germline V gene are DFQATT and SNEGSKA (reference sequence). CDR3 length equals 15 residues. The CDR3 reads CSARPPVGQYNEQFF. The sequenced part of the CDR3 DNA is TGCAGTGCTAGACCCCCGGTGGGACAATACAATGAG.

Note on this clone: The read terminates 3 residues ahead of where the CDR3 ends, so the germline J gene completes it. The J gene is TRBJ2-3, the V gene TRBV28; no reliable D call. V lost 10 bases and J lost 5, with 4 bases in between. The CDR3 spans 9 residues. Looked up from germline, CDR1 is MDHEN and CDR2 is SYDVKM. The chain's CDR3 is CATGDTQYF. Incomplete CDR3 DNA: TGTGCCACCGGAGATACG.

Points on this clone: Coverage ceases 3 residues before the CDR3 finishes, and the germline J gene fills in the end. Other DNA sequences in this specimen translate into the identical CDR3. The rearrangement uses TRBV20-1 and TRBJ1-1; perhaps TRBD1 as D (5 bases). Trimming left V 4 bases short and J 2 bases short, with 8 bases between. The CDR3 contains 12 residues. The germline CDR1 and CDR2 sequences are DFQATT and SNEGSKA (reference sequence). The CDR3 bases that were read are TGCAGTGCTAAGAGGGGAAACACTGAA. The encoded protein is CSAKRGNTE. The CDR3, in full, reads CSAKRGNTEAFF.

Comment on this clone: The CDR3 end is not reached by the read, which stops 3 residues before it; the germline J gene fills it in. The gene calls are TRBV5-8 and TRBJ1-4; D call uncertain. Per germline, CDR1 SGHTS and CDR2 YDEGEE. This CDR3 spans 14 amino acids. The V and J ends lost 4 bases and 0 bases respectively, with 7 bases between them. CDR3 bases read: TGTGCCAGCAGCACGGTACCAACTAATGAAAAA. Translating gives CASSTVPTNEK. The whole CDR3 protein reads CASSTVPTNEKLFF.

Comments on this clone: The read stops 3 residues short of the end of the CDR3; the missing end is completed from the germline J gene. The chain links TRBV18 to TRBJ1-2; D is ambiguous. In germline, CDR1 is KGHSH, CDR2 LQKENI. This CDR3 has 13 amino acids. Trimming shortened V by 5 bases and J by 3 bases, and 10 bases separated the two germline ends. The CDR3 reads CASSFNGDYGYTF. The part of the CDR3 DNA that was read is TGTGCCAGCTCATTCAACGGGGACTATGGC.

A remark on this clone: The sequence runs out 3 residues before the end of the CDR3; the remainder is reconstructed from the germline J gene. This same CDR3 is encoded by further DNA sequences in the sample. The chain uses TRBV20-1 and TRBJ1-5, with D maybe TRBD1 (5 bases). Germline V CDR1 and CDR2: DFQATT, SNEGSKA (reference sequence). V was clipped by 5 bases and J by 0 bases, with 8 bases between them. CDR3 length: 13 amino acids. This CDR3 reads CSAEDSSNQPQHF. CDR3 DNA, as far as it was read: TGCAGTGCTGAAGACAGTAGCAATCAGCCC.

On this clone: The read halts 3 residues ahead of the CDR3 end, with the missing end drawn from the germline J gene. The V call is TRBV19, the J call TRBJ1-5, with D possibly matching TRBD1 (5 bases). Trimming shortened V by 5 bases and J by 1 base, and 21 bases separated the two germline ends. The CDR3 is 18 residues long. Germline assignment: CDR1 LNHDA and CDR2 SQIVND (reference sequence). CDR3 protein: CASSPGWFRGGSNQPQHF. The sequenced part of the CDR3 DNA is TGTGCCAGTAGTCCCGGGTGGTTTAGGGGAGGAAGCAATCAGCCC.

Remarks on this clone: Read coverage stops 3 residues before the CDR3 terminus; the germline J gene supplies the remainder. V gene TRBV20-1 combines with J gene TRBJ1-2, with unresolved D. The CDR3 runs to 14 residues. Germline CDR1 DFQATT, CDR2 SNEGSKA (reference sequence). The CDR3 DNA, read in part, is TGCAGTGCTAGAGATTTTGAGCGGATGTGGGGC. Protein sequence: CSARDFERMWG. The CDR3 as a whole reads CSARDFERMWGYTF.

Points on this clone: Read coverage stops 3 residues before the CDR3 terminus; the germline J gene supplies the remainder. The chain uses TRBV12-3 or TRBV12-4 and TRBJ2-7; D is perhaps TRBD2 (6 bases). Trimming removed 2 bases at V and 3 bases at J, with 14 bases between. This CDR3 comprises 15 residues. The CDR3 bases that were read are TGTGCCAGCAGTTTACGGTCTAGCGTGTACTACGAG. The encoded protein is CASSLRSSVYYE. In full, the CDR3 is CASSLRSSVYYEQYF.

For this clone: The read ends 3 residues early relative to the CDR3; the germline J gene fills the gap. This sequence joins TRBV7-2 and TRBJ2-7; 8 positions agree with TRBD1. The ends lost 4 bases at V and 5 bases at J; junction bases unmatched: 10. Germline CDR1 reads SGHTA; CDR2 reads FQGNSA. This CDR3 has 15 residues. CDR3 sequence reads: CASSWDRSFRNEQYF. The covered CDR3 bases are TGTGCCAGCAGCTGGGACAGGTCCTTTAGAAACGAG. Based on the CDR3 plus reference TRBV7-2 and TRBJ2-7, the full variable domain is GAGVSQSPSNKVTEKGKDVELRCDPISGHTALYWYRQSLGQGLEFLIYFQGNSAPDKSGLPSDRFSAERTGGSVSTLTIQRTQQEDSAVYLCASSWDRSFRNEQYFGPGTRLTVT.

Notes on this clone: From the germline J gene comes the end of the CDR3, since the read stops 3 residues before it. The chain carries TRBV30 and TRBJ1-4, with D tentatively TRBD1 (6 bases). Germline V gives CDR1 GTSNPN, CDR2 SVGIG (reference sequence). The CDR3 contains 12 residues. Trimming cost V 5 bases and J 5 bases, with 9 bases left between them. Here the CDR3 reads CAWGRGNEKLFF. The DNA read from the CDR3 is TGTGCCTGGGGCAGGGGCAATGAAAAA.

For this clone: The read ends 3 residues early relative to the CDR3; the germline J gene fills the gap. The rearrangement links TRBV12-5 to TRBJ2-3; D is perhaps TRBD1 (8 bases). Deletions cut 5 bases from V and 2 bases from J, with 14 bases between. The CDR3 covers 15 residues. Germline V gene lookup returns CDR1 LGHNT and CDR2 FRNRAP. The chain's CDR3 is CASGLQGGVTDTQYF. CDR3 bases read: TGTGCTAGTGGTCTACAGGGGGGGGTCACAGATACG. Complete variable domain (other parts from reference TRBV12-5 and TRBJ2-3): DARVTQTPRHKVTEMGQEVTMRCQPILGHNTVFWYRQTMMQGLELLAYFRNRAPLDDSGMPKDRFSAEMPDATLATLKIQPSEPRDSAVYFCASGLQGGVTDTQYFGPGTRLTVL.

To note about this clone: Sequencing ends 3 residues short of the CDR3 end; the germline J gene provides the rest. J is TRBJ1-1 and V is TRBV18; possibly TRBD1 for D (6 bases). The CDR3 runs 14 residues. V was pared by 4 bases and J by 4 bases, with 13 bases between. Germline loops: CDR1 KGHSH, CDR2 LQKENI. The CDR3 protein is CASSQDQGITEAFF. The CDR3 bases that were read are TGTGCCAGCTCACAAGATCAGGGGATCACTGAA. The full variable domain, in which reference TRBV18 and TRBJ1-1 provide the parts outside the CDR3, is NAGVMQNPRHLVRRRGQEARLRCSPMKGHSHVYWYRQLPEEGLKFMVYLQKENIIDESGMPKERFSAEFPKEGPSILRIQQVVRGDSAAYFCASSQDQGITEAFFGQGTRLTVV.

To note about this clone: The CDR3 extends 3 residues past the end of the read, so its final part is completed from the germline J gene. The chain carries TRBV28 and TRBJ2-1; 8 bases line up with TRBD1. Germline CDR1 is MDHEN and CDR2 is SYDVKM. The V segment lost 6 bases and the J segment 6 bases; nucleotides outside the gene matches: 7. CDR3 length equals 14 residues. CDR3 DNA, as far as it was read: TGTGCCAGCAGACAGCAGGGGGCGATCAATGAG. This codes for CASRQQGAINE. The complete CDR3 sequence is CASRQQGAINEQFF.

In regard to this clone: The read falls 3 residues short of the CDR3 end, and the missing part is taken from the germline J gene. The V gene is TRBV2, the J gene TRBJ2-5; TRBD1 matches at 11 bases. Germline CDR1 reads SNHLY; CDR2 reads FYNNEI. The junction had 6 bases not matched to a gene; V was cut back by 7 bases and J by 5 bases. There are 14 residues in the CDR3. CDR3 in amino acids: CASNRRDRGETQYF. The part of the CDR3 DNA that was read is TGTGCCAGCAATCGGCGGGACAGGGGGGAGACC.

On this clone: The sequence runs out 3 residues before the end of the CDR3; the remainder is reconstructed from the germline J gene. The V and J genes are TRBV30 and TRBJ1-4, with D unresolved. Deletions cut 5 bases from V and 10 bases from J, with 20 bases between. The V gene's germline CDR1 is GTSNPN and CDR2 SVGIG (reference sequence). The length of the CDR3 is 14 residues. This CDR3 reads CAWAPGPARGKLFF. The part of the CDR3 DNA that was read is TGTGCCTGGGCCCCGGGCCCCGCCCGGGGAAAA. Based on the CDR3 plus reference TRBV30 and TRBJ1-4, the full variable domain is SQTIHQWPATLVQPVGSPLSLECTVEGTSNPNLYWYRQAAGRGLQLLFYSVGIGQISSEVPQNLSASRPQDRQFILSSKKLLLSDSGFYLCAWAPGPARGKLFFGSGTQLSVL.

A word on this clone: The read finishes 3 residues shy of the CDR3 end, and the germline J gene is used to complete it. This chain uses TRBV29-1 with TRBJ2-7; 7 nucleotides match TRBD1. Unmatched junction bases numbered 2, after V lost 6 bases and J lost 3 bases. This CDR3 contains 11 residues. Germline assignment: CDR1 SQVTM and CDR2 ANQGSEA. CDR3 DNA, as far as it was read: TGCAGCGTGGGACAGCACTACGAG. This codes for CSVGQHYE. The full CDR3 protein is CSVGQHYEQYF.

Details on this clone: With the read ending 3 residues before the CDR3 end, the germline J gene is used to fill in that end. V gene TRBV7-9 combines with J gene TRBJ2-2; D not resolved. Germline V gives CDR1 SEHNR, CDR2 FQNEAQ (reference sequence). The V end was cut by 1 base, the J end by 6 bases, with 6 bases between. The CDR3 has 13 amino acids. CDR3 loop: CASSLVSAGELFF. The sequenced part of the CDR3 DNA is TGTGCCAGCAGCTTAGTCTCGGCCGGGGAG.

In regard to this clone: The DNA ends 3 residues before the CDR3 does, and the rest of the CDR3 is filled in from the germline J gene. The rearrangement uses TRBV11-3 and TRBJ2-1; no clear D gene. V was cut by 4 bases and J by 2 bases, with 6 bases left in between. Germline V lookup: CDR1 SGHNT, CDR2 YENEEA. The CDR3 runs to 13 residues. Partial CDR3 DNA: TGTGCCAGCAGCTCCCTCCCCTACAATGAG. This sequence encodes CASSSLPYNE. The entire CDR3 protein reads CASSSLPYNEQFF.

Note on this clone: The read ends 3 residues shy of where the CDR3 ends; the end is completed using the germline J gene. The chain carries TRBV20-1 and TRBJ2-3; TRBD2 aligns across 13 bases. The junction had 10 bases not matched to a gene; V was cut back by 7 bases and J by 0 bases. Germline V gene data show CDR1 as DFQATT and CDR2 as SNEGSKA (reference sequence). This CDR3 spans 17 amino acids. The CDR3 region is CSVIYPGLAGSTDTQYF. Incomplete CDR3 DNA: TGCAGTGTTATTTATCCGGGACTAGCGGGAAGCACAGATACG.

Note on this clone: The read gets to within 3 residues of the CDR3 end, and the germline J gene fills in the rest. V gene TRBV20-1 combines with J gene TRBJ2-1, with D maybe TRBD2 (5 bases). Germline CDR1 and CDR2: DFQATT and SNEGSKA (reference sequence). CDR3 size: 15 residues. The germline V and J ends were trimmed by 1 base and 8 bases, with 18 bases remaining between them. The CDR3 loop is CSARGARARLDEQFF. Partial CDR3 DNA: TGCAGTGCTAGAGGAGCGCGGGCTCGCCTTGATGAG.

In regard to this clone: The read is 3 residues too short to cover the CDR3 end, so that end is filled in from the germline J gene. This chain connects TRBV7-2 to TRBJ2-7, with D unresolved. Germline values: CDR1 SGHTA, CDR2 FQGNSA. Trimming removed 8 bases from V and 3 bases from J, with 14 bases in between. The CDR3 has 13 amino acids. The chain's CDR3 is CASRPGGNYEQYF. Incomplete CDR3 DNA: TGTGCCAGCCGACCCGGCGGCAACTACGAG.

The sequenced CDR3 bases are TGTGCCAGCAGCATTGTTCGACAGGGGGCAAGGACCGGGGAG. It specifies CASSIVRQGARTGE. In full, the CDR3 reads CASSIVRQGARTGELFF. The chain couples TRBV7-6 to TRBJ2-2; TRBD1 agrees at 10 bases. The read ends 3 residues before the CDR3 terminus; that terminus is restored from the germline J gene. The germline V gene has CDR1 SGHVS and CDR2 FNYEAQ. CDR3 length: 17 amino acids. With V trimmed by 5 bases and J by 5 bases, 11 bases remained unmatched.

As regards this clone: The CDR3 end lies 3 residues beyond the end of the read and is filled in from the germline J gene. The chain links TRBV19 to TRBJ2-7, with D perhaps matching TRBD2 (6 bases). V was clipped by 4 bases and J by 6 bases, with 13 bases between them. CDR1 and CDR2 (germline): LNHDA, SQIVND (reference sequence). The CDR3 is 13 residues long. The CDR3: CASSNSGRGEQYF. Incomplete CDR3 DNA: TGTGCCAGTAGTAATAGCGGCCGGGGCGAG.

Comment on this clone: The read stops 3 residues short of the end of the CDR3; the missing end is completed from the germline J gene. The rearrangement links TRBV20-1 to TRBJ2-7; the match to TRBD2 covers 7 bases. This CDR3 spans 15 amino acids. The germline V gene encodes CDR1 DFQATT and CDR2 SNEGSKA (reference sequence). Trimming cost V 6 bases and J 5 bases; bases outside gene matches: 16. Partial CDR3 DNA: TGCAGTGCCTACATCGGGCCAGCGGGAACAGACGAG. Translated, it gives CSAYIGPAGTDE. In full, the CDR3 reads CSAYIGPAGTDEQYF.

A note on this clone: The CDR3 is cut off 3 residues early in the read; its end comes from the germline J gene. The chain recombines TRBV7-3 with TRBJ2-5; D possibly corresponds to TRBD1 (6 bases). Trimming stripped 5 bases from V and 5 bases from J, with 18 bases between. Germline V CDR1 and CDR2: SGHTA, FQGTGA. The CDR3 loop spans 15 amino acids. The part of the CDR3 DNA that was read is TGTGCCAGCAGCCCCCGAGGGGGTGGGGTCGAGACC. It is translated as CASSPRGGGVET. From start to end, the CDR3 is CASSPRGGGVETQYF.

As to this clone: The DNA ends 3 residues before the CDR3 does, and the rest of the CDR3 is filled in from the germline J gene. This chain links TRBV11-3 with TRBJ2-2, with D possibly matching TRBD1 (7 bases). This CDR3 has 15 residues. The V end lost 8 bases, the J end lost 1 base, and 14 bases lay between the germline ends. Germline V gives CDR1 SGHNT, CDR2 YENEEA. The CDR3 spells CASGGGPRNTGELFF. Incomplete CDR3 DNA: TGTGCCAGCGGAGGGGGCCCAAGGAACACCGGGGAG.

Regarding this clone: With the read ending 3 residues before the CDR3 end, the germline J gene is used to fill in that end. V usage is TRBV5-1 and J usage is TRBJ2-7; D may be TRBD1 (6 bases). The germline CDR1 and CDR2 sequences are SGHRS and YFSETQ. V lost 3 bases, J lost 3 bases, and 25 bases lay in between. CDR3 size: 18 residues. CDR3 DNA, as far as it was read: TGCGCCAGCAGCTGGGCGACTCAAGGGGGTGGGGTAATCTACGAG. It encodes CASSWATQGGGVIYE. The entire CDR3 protein is CASSWATQGGGVIYEQYF.

A note on this clone: The read terminates 3 residues ahead of where the CDR3 ends, so the germline J gene completes it. The chain uses TRBV19 and TRBJ1-3; 10 positions match TRBD1. Germline trimming cut 9 bases from V and 8 bases from J; bases unmatched to any gene: 10. The CDR3 has 14 amino acids. In germline, CDR1 is LNHDA, CDR2 SQIVND (reference sequence). The chain's CDR3 is CASTEDRGTDTIYF. The CDR3 bases that were read are TGTGCCAGCACCGAGGACAGGGGGACGGACACC.

Regarding this clone: The read falls 3 residues short of the CDR3 end, and the missing part is taken from the germline J gene. J is TRBJ1-2 and V is TRBV30; unclear D gene. V was trimmed by 4 bases and J by 0 bases, leaving 18 bases between them. Germline-derived CDR1 and CDR2 are GTSNPN and SVGIG (reference sequence). The CDR3 length is 16 residues. CDR3 bases read: TGTGCCTGGACCCCCGCCCCGGCTACAGCTAACTATGGC. Protein product: CAWTPAPATANYG. The full CDR3 reads CAWTPAPATANYGYTF.

Comment on this clone: The CDR3 goes on 3 residues after the read ends, and that part is filled in from the germline J gene. The V and J genes are TRBV5-1 and TRBJ2-3; possibly TRBD2 for D (6 bases). Trimming took 4 bases from V and 2 from J, leaving 17 bases between them. The CDR3 contains 16 residues. The germline gives CDR1 SGHRS, CDR2 YFSETQ. The CDR3 here is CASSALMREFTDTQYF. The sequenced part of the CDR3 DNA is TGCGCCAGCAGCGCCTTAATGCGGGAATTCACAGATACG.